This T cell receptor (beta chain) was documented in a study of blood T cells in healthy people across ages. Findings and caveats of the study: The donors' CMV status was not determined, possibly confounding changes in expanded clonotypes.

The CDR3 covers 14 residues. The J segment lost 2 bases and the V segment lost 3 bases, leaving 4 bases of the junction unmatched. CDR1 is MNHEY and CDR2 is SMNVEV in the germline V gene (reference sequence). A second PCR of 7 to 11 cycles used a sample-barcoded 5' primer and a J-beta primer mix. With 12 random nucleotides, a template-switch adaptor tagged each individual cDNA molecule. Using its own MiXCR run on the 5' RACE reads, TCRdb lists one record per CDR3 protein. The sample contains hundreds of thousands of distinct CDR3 sequences, more than 40% of which appear only once. This clonotype was detected a few times. Its matching antigen is unknown. Collection of 9.5 to 10 milliliters of peripheral blood was performed for each donor.

This TCR derives from a woman aged 60 to 75 in good health. The chain joins TRBV27 to TRBJ2-7; TRBD1 agrees at 7 bases. Sequencing used blood. The CDR3 DNA sequence: TGTGCCAGCAGTTTTAGGGGGCGCCCCTACGAGCAGTACTTC. This codes for CASSFRGRPYEQYF.